Each of the 7 T cell receptor beta chains below was sequenced from the same sample in a study of a mutant IDH1 vaccine in newly diagnosed glioma. The sample's time point: week 23, last vaccination. In every dose of vaccine, 300 ug of mutant IDH1 20-mer peptide was given alongside topical imiquimod. Antigens for these TCRs are unknown. TCRdb's table, derived via immunoSEQ multiplex PCR, lists solely in-frame clones and lacks some. The table has 52,000 or so clones, roughly 80% seen once; the top ten hold about 6.3%. The material sequenced was PBMCs, taken from a glioma patient whose treatment included an IDH1 peptide vaccine. These receptors all come from a man aged 40-55 years with glioma.

This clone was seen only a few times. The V and J genes are TRBV11-2 and TRBJ1-6; D unresolved. V was clipped by 2 bases and J by 7 bases, with 9 bases between them. This CDR3 is built from 14 residues. Germline V gene lookup returns CDR1 SGHAT and CDR2 FQNNGV. CDR3 sequence reads: CASSLRVFNSPLHF. The CDR3 bases are TGTGCCAGCAGCTTAAGGGTGTTCAATTCACCCCTCCACTTT.

The chain employs TRBV6-5 and TRBJ1-2; the match to TRBD1 covers 7 bases. The V gene end was trimmed by 5 bases and the J gene end by 4 bases; junction bases not matched to a gene: 10. This CDR3 has 15 residues. Germline CDR1 MNHEY, CDR2 SVGAGI. The CDR3 DNA reads as TGTGCCAGCAGTCGCACGGGGGACAGCTCCTATGGCTACACCTTC. Translation: CASSRTGDSSYGYTF.

V usage is TRBV7-2 and J usage is TRBJ2-2, with unresolved D. The ends were cut back, 1 base at V and 4 bases at J, with 10 bases in the middle. This CDR3 is built from 15 residues. Germline lookup yields CDR1 SGHTA and CDR2 FQGNSA. The CDR3 loop reads CASSLVPQLTGELFF. The CDR3 region has the DNA TGTGCCAGCAGCTTAGTGCCTCAACTCACCGGGGAGCTGTTTTTT.

This rearrangement joins TRBV5-6 to TRBJ2-7; possibly TRBD1 for D (6 bases). Trimming removed 0 bases from V and 4 bases from J, with 11 bases in between. CDR3 length: 14 residues. Germline CDR1 and CDR2: SGHDT and YYEEEE. The CDR3 nucleotides are TGTGCCAGCAGCTTGGGGGTCGGACAGTACGAGCAGTACTTC. It translates to CASSLGVGQYEQYF.

A few counts support this clone. The rearrangement uses TRBV19 and TRBJ1-2, with 8 bases lining up with TRBD1. The CDR3 sequence is 15 residues long. Trimming at V came to 6 bases and at J to 4 bases, leaving 10 bases not matched to a gene. In germline, CDR1 is LNHDA, CDR2 SQIVND (reference sequence). Here the CDR3 reads CASRRLTGVSYGYTF. CDR3 DNA sequence: TGTGCCAGTAGGAGATTGACAGGGGTCAGCTATGGCTACACCTTC.

The rearrangement joins TRBV27 to TRBJ1-5; D not certain. The germline V gene has CDR1 MNHEY and CDR2 SMNVEV (reference sequence). V was clipped by 4 bases and J by 0 bases, with 10 bases between them. This CDR3 spans 15 amino acids. The CDR3 reads CASSSRRASNQPQHF. The CDR3 bases are TGTGCCAGCAGTTCGCGAAGGGCTAGCAATCAGCCCCAGCATTTT.

The rearrangement links TRBV7-8 to TRBJ2-2; no clear D. The V end lost 4 bases, the J end lost 0 bases, and 9 bases lay between the germline ends. From germline, CDR1 is SGHVS and CDR2 FQNEAQ. The CDR3 extends over 15 amino acids. CDR3 amino acids: CASSSNLANTGELFF. CDR3 DNA sequence: TGTGCCAGCAGCTCCAATTTGGCGAACACCGGGGAGCTGTTTTTT. The full variable domain, its missing parts supplied by reference TRBV7-8 and TRBJ2-2, is GAGVSQSPRYKVAKRGQDVALRCDPISGHVSLFWYQQALGQGPEFLTYFQNEAQLDKSGLPSDRFFAERPEGSVSTLKIQRTQQEDSAVYLCASSSNLANTGELFFGEGSRLTVL.